This T cell receptor beta chain was recorded in a study of blood T cell repertoires in COVID-19 (dated by TCRdb to 2020 to 2021). Study-level background: Samples covering the acute and convalescent phases of COVID-19 were provided by collaborators in the United States, Italy and Spain. The prospective study material was composed of cDNA or gDNA derived from T cells, B-cell-depleted T cells, or PBMCs. Deeply sampled blood TCRbeta repertoires from subjects exposed to, actively infected with, or recovered from COVID-19 were included in the dataset. The repertoires were released in a freely available public database meant as a resource for research on the immune response to SARS-CoV-2. The samples were drawn from two sources: the first 160 participants of the ongoing ImmuneRACE study, and 1,200 or so subjects contributed by 6 global collaborators. The sample metadata nearly always contained a de-identified subject ID, COVID-19 status, age in years and sex. Where available, HLA class I and class II types were obtained from metadata supplied by the sample provider rather than from assay-based typing.

Concerning this clone: The antigen it binds to is not known. Nothing much larger sits one base from this clone, and base qualities are not available.

TCRbeta CDR3 regions were amplified from genomic DNA by means of the immunoSEQ Assay, a bias-controlled multiplex PCR. Turning to the authors' computational methods: The number of nucleated cells in each sample was estimated from the amplification of reference gene primers within the assay. To quantify the absolute abundance of each unique TCRbeta CDR3 rearrangement, sequence reads were collapsed and filtered. For each sample, productive Simpson clonality was calculated as the square root of Simpson's diversity index over productive rearrangements. TCRdb mirrors the immuneACCESS table, restricted to in-frame sequences. Some clones are absent from its copies; in checked studies, under half trace to an unresolved V gene, and the reason for the others is unknown. V, J and clone size reflect that table, while D and trimming were determined from the DNA. The sample yields about 62,000 clones; roughly nine tenths were counted once. Clones ranked in the top ten supply roughly 18% of the sample.

Broader findings and caveats from the paper: The amount of clinical and demographic metadata varied by source and participant and was provided uncurated.

One collaborating source in Seattle enrolled patients while the patients were actively infected and followed the patients over time throughout the course of disease. Collaborating institutions collected whole blood in K2EDTA tubes following their own protocols. Collaborator samples were shipped for TCRbeta analysis as frozen whole blood, isolated PBMCs, or DNA extracted from either sample type. The germline V gene sets CDR1 to SGHTA and CDR2 to FQGTGA. The CDR3 sequence holds 14 residues, the cysteine and phenylalanine included. Kept here is only the CDR3 DNA, which spans 42 bases and is read in frame from base 1. V and J lose 5 bases and 0 bases, and a span of 10 bases separates them.

The TCR was taken from a woman in her sixties or seventies with COVID-19, enrolled during active disease. The V and J segments used are TRBV7-3 and TRBJ1-1, with TRBD1 as a weak D call on 5 bases. Sequenced input: peripheral blood. Read as DNA, the sequence is TGTGCCAGCAGCCCCGGGGGAGTGAACACTGAAGCTTTCTTT. Translated, it gives CASSPGGVNTEAFF.